Listed below are T cell receptor beta chains from one sample, sequenced in a study of blood T cell repertoires in COVID-19. Data came from immunoSEQ multiplex PCR; TCRdb stores just in-frame clones and leaves some out. The table records around 150,000 clones, roughly 91% of them present only once. The sequenced sample consisted of peripheral blood. The source is a man aged 18 to 29 with acute or convalescent COVID-19. Both conserved end residues are part of each CDR3. The D gene is left open where the match is weak. Clone size is stated in some rows and not others, as once, few, many or a class when expanded.

J: TRBJ1-2; size: NA; V: TRBV9; D: TRBD1; DNA: TGTGCCAGCAGAGGGACAGCAGTCTATGGCTACACCTTC; CDR3: CASRGTAVYGYTF
J: TRBJ2-6; size: NA; V: TRBV19; D: NA; DNA: TGTGCCAGTAATTGGGGGGTGAAGGCCAACGTCCTGACTTTC; CDR3: CASNWGVKANVLTF
J: TRBJ1-5; size: NA; V: TRBV27; D: NA; DNA: TGTGCCAGCAGTTTATCGTGGGGCCGGGATCAGCCCCAGCATTTT; CDR3: CASSLSWGRDQPQHF
J: TRBJ2-2; size: NA; V: TRBV5-1; D: NA; DNA: TGCGCCAGCAGCTTGGGGGTCGGGGCGAACACCGGGGAGCTGTTTTTT; CDR3: CASSLGVGANTGELFF
J: TRBJ2-5; size: few; V: TRBV9; D: NA; DNA: TGTGCCAGCAGCGTAGGAGACAGTTATCAAGAGACCCAGTACTTC; CDR3: CASSVGDSYQETQYF
J: TRBJ2-5; size: NA; V: TRBV27; D: TRBD1; DNA: TGTGCCAGCAGTTTCGTTGGACAGGGGATCCAAGAGACCCAGTACTTC; CDR3: CASSFVGQGIQETQYF
J: TRBJ1-4; size: NA; V: TRBV30; D: NA; DNA: TGTGCCTGGAGTGGGAGCCTTAATGAAAAACTGTTTTTT; CDR3: CAWSGSLNEKLFF
J: TRBJ1-2; size: NA; V: TRBV27; D: NA; DNA: TGTGCCAGCAGTCCCTCGGGGGGGTATGGCTACACCTTC; CDR3: CASSPSGGYGYTF
J: TRBJ1-2; size: few; V: TRBV11-2; D: TRBD1; DNA: TGTGCCAGCAGCTTAGGGCAGGGGGCTGTTGGCTACACCTTC; CDR3: CASSLGQGAVGYTF
J: TRBJ1-5; size: NA; V: TRBV29-1; D: NA; DNA: TGCAACCTCGGGCGGGGATTCCATAGCAATCAGCCCCAGCATTTT; CDR3: CNLGRGFHSNQPQHF
J: TRBJ2-1; size: NA; V: TRBV11-2; D: TRBD1; DNA: TGTGCCAGCAGCTCACAGGGGGCTAGCAATGAGCAGTTCTTC; CDR3: CASSSQGASNEQFF
J: TRBJ2-5; size: NA; V: TRBV14; D: NA; DNA: TGTGCCAGCAGCCGCCGGGAAAAAGAGACCCAGTACTTC; CDR3: CASSRREKETQYF
J: TRBJ1-5; size: NA; V: TRBV9; D: NA; DNA: TGTGCCAGCAGCGTAGCAGGTAGCAATCAGCCCCAGCATTTT; CDR3: CASSVAGSNQPQHF
J: TRBJ2-7; size: NA; V: TRBV19; D: NA; DNA: TGTGCCAGTAGTCATCGGGCAGGGCTGGAGCAGTACTTC; CDR3: CASSHRAGLEQYF
J: TRBJ2-4; size: NA; V: TRBV5-1; D: TRBD2; DNA: TGCGCCAGCAGCCAGGGACTAGGTAAAACGAGGAACATTCAGTACTTC; CDR3: CASSQGLGKTRNIQYF
J: TRBJ1-5; size: NA; V: TRBV6-1; D: NA; DNA: TGTGCCAGCAGTGAAGGGACAAATCAGCCCCAGCATTTT; CDR3: CASSEGTNQPQHF
J: TRBJ2-3; size: NA; V: TRBV19; D: TRBD2; DNA: TGTGCCAGTAGTCCGCGACTAGCGGGGGGGCTCACAGATACGCAGTATTTT; CDR3: CASSPRLAGGLTDTQYF
J: TRBJ2-3; size: NA; V: TRBV19; D: TRBD1; DNA: TGTGCCACAAAGACAGGGGGATCCCCAGATACGCAGTATTTT; CDR3: CATKTGGSPDTQYF
J: TRBJ1-6; size: NA; V: TRBV21-1; D: NA; DNA: TGTGCCAGCAGCAAAGGGCAGGAGTGGGAGAATTCACCCCTCCACTTT; CDR3: CASSKGQEWENSPLHF
J: TRBJ2-7; size: NA; V: TRBV9; D: TRBD2; DNA: TGTGCCAGCAGCGAAGGGCTAGCGGGAACCTACGAGCAGTACTTC; CDR3: CASSEGLAGTYEQYF
J: TRBJ1-2; size: NA; V: TRBV4-1; D: TRBD1; DNA: TGCGCCAGCAGCCGGCATTCTGCTCCTTGGGGACAGTTAAACTATGGCTACACCTTC; CDR3: CASSRHSAPWGQLNYGYTF
J: TRBJ1-2; size: NA; V: TRBV27; D: TRBD1; DNA: TGTGCCAGCAGTTCATATCAGGGGGGCCGGTACGGCTATGGCTACACCTTC; CDR3: CASSSYQGGRYGYGYTF
J: TRBJ2-5; size: NA; V: TRBV21-1; D: NA; DNA: TGTGCCAGCTTCCTTTCCGGGGGGGTGGAGACCCAGTACTTC; CDR3: CASFLSGGVETQYF
J: TRBJ2-7; size: NA; V: TRBV7-9; D: NA; DNA: TGTGCCAGCAGCCCTAGCCCCCTCTTAGTCGGCTACGAGCAGTACTTC; CDR3: CASSPSPLLVGYEQYF
J: TRBJ2-1; size: NA; V: TRBV2; D: NA; DNA: TGTGCCACCCAGGACAAATCCCCTTACAATGAGCAGTTCTTC; CDR3: CATQDKSPYNEQFF
J: TRBJ2-7; size: NA; V: TRBV9; D: TRBD2; DNA: TGTGCCAGCAGCGCATATCTAGCGGGAGTTGGGGAGCAGTACTTC; CDR3: CASSAYLAGVGEQYF
J: TRBJ1-2; size: once; V: TRBV18; D: TRBD1; DNA: TGTGCCAGCTCACCGGTCGGACAGGGGTCACATAACTATGGCTACACCTTC; CDR3: CASSPVGQGSHNYGYTF
J: TRBJ1-5; size: NA; V: TRBV5-5; D: NA; DNA: TGTGCCAGCAGCTTGGGTGGGCACGGCAATCAGCCCCAGCATTTT; CDR3: CASSLGGHGNQPQHF
J: TRBJ1-2; size: NA; V: TRBV10-3; D: NA; DNA: TGTGCCATCAGTGAGTCGACCGGGCAGGGTGGTGGCTACACCTTC; CDR3: CAISESTGQGGGYTF
J: TRBJ2-7; size: NA; V: TRBV30; D: TRBD1; DNA: TGTGCCTGGAGTAGAGGGACAGGGGTCTTTCAGGGGGAGCAGTACTTC; CDR3: CAWSRGTGVFQGEQYF
J: TRBJ2-5; size: NA; V: TRBV18; D: TRBD1; DNA: TGTGCCAGCTCACCGGGACAGCGAAGAGAGACCCAGTACTTC; CDR3: CASSPGQRRETQYF
J: TRBJ1-3; size: NA; V: TRBV21-1; D: NA; DNA: TGTGCCAGCAGCAAAGAGGAGGGAAAGGGCTCTGGAAACACCATATATTTT; CDR3: CASSKEEGKGSGNTIYF
J: TRBJ2-3; size: NA; V: TRBV2; D: TRBD2; DNA: TGTGCCAGCAGTGAACGTCGGCGGGGGGGCCTGAGCGCAGATACGCAGTATTTT; CDR3: CASSERRRGGLSADTQYF
J: TRBJ1-1; size: NA; V: TRBV10-2; D: TRBD1; DNA: TGCGCCAGCAGGGGGACAGGGTCCTGGACTGAAGCTTTCTTT; CDR3: CASRGTGSWTEAFF
J: TRBJ2-3; size: NA; V: TRBV5-1; D: NA; DNA: TGCGCCAGCAGCACAGGGTTGGCGGATACGCAGTATTTT; CDR3: CASSTGLADTQYF
J: TRBJ1-2; size: NA; V: TRBV4-1; D: TRBD1; DNA: TGCGCCAGCAGCCAACTAGGGGACAGGGGGGGCGGATCCTCATTT; CDR3: CASSQLGDRGGGSSF
J: TRBJ1-1; size: once; V: TRBV7-9; D: NA; DNA: TGTGCCAGCAGCTCCGGGACTGTGAACACTGAAGCTTTCTTT; CDR3: CASSSGTVNTEAFF
J: TRBJ2-1; size: NA; V: TRBV11-3; D: TRBD2; DNA: TGTGCCAGCAGCTTAGCTAGCGGAGGTAACAATGAGCAGTTCTTC; CDR3: CASSLASGGNNEQFF
J: TRBJ2-7; size: once; V: TRBV29-1; D: NA; DNA: TGCAGCGCCCGGACAGTATACGAGCAGTACTTC; CDR3: CSARTVYEQYF
J: TRBJ2-6; size: NA; V: TRBV30; D: TRBD1; DNA: TGTGCCTGGAGTGGACAGGGGGCATCTGGGGCCAACGTCCTGACTTTC; CDR3: CAWSGQGASGANVLTF